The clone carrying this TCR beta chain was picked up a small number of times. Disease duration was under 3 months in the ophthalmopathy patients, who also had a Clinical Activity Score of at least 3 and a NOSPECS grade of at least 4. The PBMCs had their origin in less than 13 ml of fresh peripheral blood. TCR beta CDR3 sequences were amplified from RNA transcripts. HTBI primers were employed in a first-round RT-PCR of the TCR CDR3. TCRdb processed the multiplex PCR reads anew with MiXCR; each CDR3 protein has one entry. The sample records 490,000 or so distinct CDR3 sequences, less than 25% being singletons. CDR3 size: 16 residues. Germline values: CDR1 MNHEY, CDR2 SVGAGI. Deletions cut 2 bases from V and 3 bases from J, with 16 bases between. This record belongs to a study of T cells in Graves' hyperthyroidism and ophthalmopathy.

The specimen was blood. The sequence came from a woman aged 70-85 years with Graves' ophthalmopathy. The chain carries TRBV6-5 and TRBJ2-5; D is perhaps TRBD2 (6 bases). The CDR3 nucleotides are TGTGCCAGCAGTTACGGGGAGGTTTCGGGGGAAGAGACCCAGTACTTC. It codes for CASSYGEVSGEETQYF.